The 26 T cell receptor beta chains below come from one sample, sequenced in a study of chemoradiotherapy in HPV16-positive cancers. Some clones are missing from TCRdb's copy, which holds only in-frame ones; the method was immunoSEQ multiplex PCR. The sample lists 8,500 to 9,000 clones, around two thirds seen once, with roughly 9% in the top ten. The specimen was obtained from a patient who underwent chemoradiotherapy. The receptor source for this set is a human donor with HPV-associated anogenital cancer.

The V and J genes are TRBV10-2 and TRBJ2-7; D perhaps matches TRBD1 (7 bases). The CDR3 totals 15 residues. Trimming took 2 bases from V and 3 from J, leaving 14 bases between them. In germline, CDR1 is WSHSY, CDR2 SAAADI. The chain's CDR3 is CASSEGQAGLYEQYF. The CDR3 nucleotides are TGCGCCAGCAGTGAGGGACAGGCGGGGCTCTACGAGCAGTACTTC.

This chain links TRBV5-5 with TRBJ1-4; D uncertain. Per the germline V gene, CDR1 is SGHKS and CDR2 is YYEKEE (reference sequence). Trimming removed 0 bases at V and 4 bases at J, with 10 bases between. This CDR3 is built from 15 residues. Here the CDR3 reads CASSLGVLGNEKLFF. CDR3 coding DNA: TGTGCCAGCAGCTTGGGTGTGCTCGGTAATGAAAAACTGTTTTTT.

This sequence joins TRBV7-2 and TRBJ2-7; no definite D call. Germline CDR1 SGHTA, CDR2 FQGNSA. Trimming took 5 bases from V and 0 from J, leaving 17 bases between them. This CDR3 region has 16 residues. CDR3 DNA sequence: TGTGCCAGCAGCCCTCAGACCCAGCTCCCCTCCTACGAGCAGTACTTC. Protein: CASSPQTQLPSYEQYF.

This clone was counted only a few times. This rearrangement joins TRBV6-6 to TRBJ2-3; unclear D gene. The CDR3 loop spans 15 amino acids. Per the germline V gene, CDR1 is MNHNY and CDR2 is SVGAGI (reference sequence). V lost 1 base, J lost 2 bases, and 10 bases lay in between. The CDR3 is CASSYLSLTTDTQYF. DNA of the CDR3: TGTGCCAGCAGTTACTTGTCCCTGACCACAGATACGCAGTATTTT.

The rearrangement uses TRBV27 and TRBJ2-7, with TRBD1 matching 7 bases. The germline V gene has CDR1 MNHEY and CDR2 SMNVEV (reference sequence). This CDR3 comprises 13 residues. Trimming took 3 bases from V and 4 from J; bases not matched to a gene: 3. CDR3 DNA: TGTGCCAGCAGTTTCGGACAGGATTACGAGCAGTACTTC. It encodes CASSFGQDYEQYF.

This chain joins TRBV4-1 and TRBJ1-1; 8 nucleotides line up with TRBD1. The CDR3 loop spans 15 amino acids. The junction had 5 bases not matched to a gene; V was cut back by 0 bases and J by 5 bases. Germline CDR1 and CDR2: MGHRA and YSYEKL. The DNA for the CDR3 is TGCGCCAGCAGCCAAGATAACCGGGACAGGACTGAAGCTTTCTTT. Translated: CASSQDNRDRTEAFF.

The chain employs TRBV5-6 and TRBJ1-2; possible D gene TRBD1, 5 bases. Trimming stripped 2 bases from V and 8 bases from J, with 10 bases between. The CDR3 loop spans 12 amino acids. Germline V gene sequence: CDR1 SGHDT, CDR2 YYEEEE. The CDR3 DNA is TGTGCCAGCAGCTTCGGGGGAGAGGGCTACACCTTC. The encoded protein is CASSFGGEGYTF.

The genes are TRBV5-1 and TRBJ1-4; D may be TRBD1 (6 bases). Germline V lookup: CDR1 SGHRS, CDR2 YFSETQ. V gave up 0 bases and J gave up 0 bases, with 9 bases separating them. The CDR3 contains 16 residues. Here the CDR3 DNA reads TGCGCCAGCAGCTTGGTAGGGGGAGCAACTAATGAAAAACTGTTTTTT. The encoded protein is CASSLVGGATNEKLFF.

In DNA form, the CDR3 reads TGTGCCAGCAGTCCAGGGGGCCTTGGCTACACCTTC. Its protein product is CASSPGGLGYTF. This sequence joins TRBV28 and TRBJ1-2; 8 positions agree with TRBD1. The CDR3 consists of 12 residues. V trimming: 5 bases; J trimming: 7 bases; junction bases outside the gene matches: 3. Germline CDR1 MDHEN, CDR2 SYDVKM.

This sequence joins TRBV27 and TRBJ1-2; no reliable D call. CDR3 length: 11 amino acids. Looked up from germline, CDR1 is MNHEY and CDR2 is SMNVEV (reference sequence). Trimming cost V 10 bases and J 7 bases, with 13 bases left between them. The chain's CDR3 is CATRSFSGYTF. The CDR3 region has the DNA TGTGCCACCAGATCATTCTCTGGCTACACCTTC.

CDR3 protein: CSVEDLNPGGPEAFF. DNA of the CDR3: TGCAGCGTTGAAGATCTTAACCCAGGGGGACCTGAAGCTTTCTTT. The chain links TRBV29-1 to TRBJ1-1, with TRBD1 matching 7 bases. Germline CDR1 is SQVTM and CDR2 is ANQGSEA. Losses at the gene ends were 0 bases for V and 6 bases for J; bases not matched to a gene: 10. This CDR3 has 15 amino acids. The entire variable domain, with the rest obtained from reference TRBV29-1 and TRBJ1-1, is as follows: SAVISQKPSRDICQRGTSLTIQCQVDSQVTMMFWYRQQPGQSLTLIATANQGSEATYESGFVIDKFPISRPNLTFSTLTVSNMSPEDSSIYLCSVEDLNPGGPEAFFGQGTRLTVV.

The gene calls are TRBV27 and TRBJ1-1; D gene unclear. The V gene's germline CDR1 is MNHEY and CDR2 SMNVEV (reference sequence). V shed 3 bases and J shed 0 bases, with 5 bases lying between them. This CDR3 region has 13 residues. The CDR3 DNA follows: TGTGCCAGCAGTTTTTCGGTGAACACTGAAGCTTTCTTT. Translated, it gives CASSFSVNTEAFF.

The CDR3 DNA is TGCACCAGCAGCCGACGAATAGCGGGGTCGAGCGGGGAGCTGTTTTTT. Translating it yields CTSSRRIAGSSGELFF. The V call is TRBV1, the J call TRBJ2-2; the listed D gene, TRBD2, was not tested against the DNA. TRBV1 is termed a pseudogene. The CDR3 consists of 16 residues.

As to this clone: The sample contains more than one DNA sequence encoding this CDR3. As DNA, the CDR3 is TGTGCCAGCATCCCAGGGCCCCTGAACACTGAAGCTTTCTTT. Protein: CASIPGPLNTEAFF. The gene calls are TRBV28 and TRBJ1-1; weak D call: TRBD1 (5 bases). V was clipped by 7 bases and J by 0 bases, with 12 bases between them. This CDR3 is built from 14 residues. Germline assignment: CDR1 MDHEN and CDR2 SYDVKM.

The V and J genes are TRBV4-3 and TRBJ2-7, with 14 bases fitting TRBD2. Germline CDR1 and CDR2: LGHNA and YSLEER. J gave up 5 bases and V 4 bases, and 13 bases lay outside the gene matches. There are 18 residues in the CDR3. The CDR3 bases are TGCGCCAGCAGCCCACAACTCGGGACTAGCGGGAGTCGCCACGAGCAGTACTTC. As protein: CASSPQLGTSGSRHEQYF.

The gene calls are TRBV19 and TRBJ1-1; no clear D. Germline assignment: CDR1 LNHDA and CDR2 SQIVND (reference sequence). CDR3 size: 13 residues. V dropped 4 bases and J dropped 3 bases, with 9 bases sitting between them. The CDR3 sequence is CASSRSRDTEAFF. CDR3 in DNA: TGTGCCAGTAGTAGAAGTCGTGACACTGAAGCTTTCTTT. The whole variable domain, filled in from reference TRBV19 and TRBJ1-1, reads DGGITQSPKYLFRKEGQNVTLSCEQNLNHDAMYWYRQDPGQGLRLIYYSQIVNDFQKGDIAEGYSVSREKKESFPLTVTSAQKNPTAFYLCASSRSRDTEAFFGQGTRLTVV.

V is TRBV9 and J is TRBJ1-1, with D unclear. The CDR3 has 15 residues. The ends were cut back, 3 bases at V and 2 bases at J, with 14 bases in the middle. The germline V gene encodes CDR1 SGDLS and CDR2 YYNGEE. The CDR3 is CASSATMTTNTEAFF. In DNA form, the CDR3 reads TGTGCCAGCAGCGCTACCATGACAACAAACACTGAAGCTTTCTTT.

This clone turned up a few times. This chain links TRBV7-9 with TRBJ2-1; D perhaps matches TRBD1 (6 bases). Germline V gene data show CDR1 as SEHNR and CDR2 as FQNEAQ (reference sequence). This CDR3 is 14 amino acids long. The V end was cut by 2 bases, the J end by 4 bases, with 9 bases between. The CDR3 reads CASSLQGYYNEQFF. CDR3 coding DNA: TGTGCCAGCAGCTTACAGGGGTATTACAATGAGCAGTTCTTC.

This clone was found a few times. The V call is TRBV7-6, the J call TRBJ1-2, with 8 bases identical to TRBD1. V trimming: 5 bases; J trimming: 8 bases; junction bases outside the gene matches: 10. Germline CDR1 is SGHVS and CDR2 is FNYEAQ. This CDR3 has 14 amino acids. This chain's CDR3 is CASSPRQGAGGYTF. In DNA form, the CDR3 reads TGTGCCAGCAGCCCGCGGCAGGGGGCAGGGGGCTACACCTTC.

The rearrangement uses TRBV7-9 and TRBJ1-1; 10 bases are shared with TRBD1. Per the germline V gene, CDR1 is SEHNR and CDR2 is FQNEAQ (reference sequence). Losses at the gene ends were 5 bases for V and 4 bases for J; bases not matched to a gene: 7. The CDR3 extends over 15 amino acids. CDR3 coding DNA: TGTGCCAGCAGCCCTCGACAGGGGGCGACCACTGAAGCTTTCTTT. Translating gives CASSPRQGATTEAFF. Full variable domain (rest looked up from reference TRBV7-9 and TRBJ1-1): DTGVSQNPRHKITKRGQNVTFRCDPISEHNRLYWYRQTLGQGPEFLTYFQNEAQLEKSRLLSDRFSAERPKGSFSTLEIQRTEQGDSAMYLCASSPRQGATTEAFFGQGTRLTVV.

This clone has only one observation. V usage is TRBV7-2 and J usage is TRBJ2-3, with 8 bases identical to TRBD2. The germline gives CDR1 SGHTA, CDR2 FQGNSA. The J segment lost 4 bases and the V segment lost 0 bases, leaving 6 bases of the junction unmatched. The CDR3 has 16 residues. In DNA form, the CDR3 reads TGTGCCAGCAGCTTAGCGGGTTACGGGGGGGCAGATACGCAGTATTTT. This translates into CASSLAGYGGADTQYF.

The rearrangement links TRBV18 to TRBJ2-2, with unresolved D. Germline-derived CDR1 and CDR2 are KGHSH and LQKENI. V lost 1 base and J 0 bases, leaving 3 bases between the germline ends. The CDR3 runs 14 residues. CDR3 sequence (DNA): TGTGCCAGCTCACCACTAGCGAACACCGGGGAGCTGTTTTTT. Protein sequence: CASSPLANTGELFF.

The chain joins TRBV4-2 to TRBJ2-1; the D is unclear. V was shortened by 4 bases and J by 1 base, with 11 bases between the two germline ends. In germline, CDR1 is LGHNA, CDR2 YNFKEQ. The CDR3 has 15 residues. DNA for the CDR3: TGTGCCAGCAGCCCTGAGAGTGGATCCTACAATGAGCAGTTCTTC. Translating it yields CASSPESGSYNEQFF.

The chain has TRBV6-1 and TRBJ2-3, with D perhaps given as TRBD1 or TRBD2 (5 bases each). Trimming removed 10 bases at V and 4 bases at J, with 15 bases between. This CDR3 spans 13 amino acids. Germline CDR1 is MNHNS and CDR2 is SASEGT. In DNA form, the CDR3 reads TGTGCCACAGTCCATCGGGGCGCAGATACGCAGTATTTT. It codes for CATVHRGADTQYF.

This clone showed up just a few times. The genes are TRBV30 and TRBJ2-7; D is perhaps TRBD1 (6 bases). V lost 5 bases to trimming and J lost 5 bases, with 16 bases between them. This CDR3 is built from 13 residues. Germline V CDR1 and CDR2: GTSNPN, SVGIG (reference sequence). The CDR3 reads CAWGRDKGNEQYF. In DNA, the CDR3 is TGTGCCTGGGGTCGGGACAAGGGCAACGAGCAGTACTTC.

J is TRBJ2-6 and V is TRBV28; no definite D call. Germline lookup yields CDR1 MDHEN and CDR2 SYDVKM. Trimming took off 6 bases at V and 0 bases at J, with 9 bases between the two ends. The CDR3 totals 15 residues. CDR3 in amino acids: CASRVVGSGANVLTF. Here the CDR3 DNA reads TGTGCCAGCAGAGTTGTCGGCTCTGGGGCCAACGTCCTGACTTTC. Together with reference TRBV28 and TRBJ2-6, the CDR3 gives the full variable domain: DVKVTQSSRYLVKRTGEKVFLECVQDMDHENMFWYRQDPGLGLRLIYFSYDVKMKEKGDIPEGYSVSREKKERFSLILESASTNQTSMYLCASRVVGSGANVLTFGAGSRLTVL.